This entry concerns a single T cell receptor (beta chain). This entry comes from a study of cytomegalovirus exposure and HLA in healthy donors. PCR primers comprised 60 Vbeta and 13 Jbeta primers. The data were produced by immunoSEQ multiplex PCR, yet TCRdb's version contains in-frame clones alone and is incomplete. The sample includes about 130,000 clones, roughly four fifths of them seen just once. Deletions cut 5 bases from V and 1 base from J, with 19 bases between. Germline loops: CDR1 SGHVS, CDR2 FNYEAQ. This CDR3 has 17 residues. The origin of this receptor is a boy younger than 10 in good health and CMV-seronegative. The V gene is TRBV7-6, the J gene TRBJ2-3, with a weak D call TRBD1 (5 bases). Sequenced material: PBMCs. The CDR3 loop is CASSPSTVGEGTDTQYF. Here the CDR3 DNA reads TGTGCCAGCAGCCCCTCGACAGTAGGGGAAGGCACAGATACGCAGTATTTT.